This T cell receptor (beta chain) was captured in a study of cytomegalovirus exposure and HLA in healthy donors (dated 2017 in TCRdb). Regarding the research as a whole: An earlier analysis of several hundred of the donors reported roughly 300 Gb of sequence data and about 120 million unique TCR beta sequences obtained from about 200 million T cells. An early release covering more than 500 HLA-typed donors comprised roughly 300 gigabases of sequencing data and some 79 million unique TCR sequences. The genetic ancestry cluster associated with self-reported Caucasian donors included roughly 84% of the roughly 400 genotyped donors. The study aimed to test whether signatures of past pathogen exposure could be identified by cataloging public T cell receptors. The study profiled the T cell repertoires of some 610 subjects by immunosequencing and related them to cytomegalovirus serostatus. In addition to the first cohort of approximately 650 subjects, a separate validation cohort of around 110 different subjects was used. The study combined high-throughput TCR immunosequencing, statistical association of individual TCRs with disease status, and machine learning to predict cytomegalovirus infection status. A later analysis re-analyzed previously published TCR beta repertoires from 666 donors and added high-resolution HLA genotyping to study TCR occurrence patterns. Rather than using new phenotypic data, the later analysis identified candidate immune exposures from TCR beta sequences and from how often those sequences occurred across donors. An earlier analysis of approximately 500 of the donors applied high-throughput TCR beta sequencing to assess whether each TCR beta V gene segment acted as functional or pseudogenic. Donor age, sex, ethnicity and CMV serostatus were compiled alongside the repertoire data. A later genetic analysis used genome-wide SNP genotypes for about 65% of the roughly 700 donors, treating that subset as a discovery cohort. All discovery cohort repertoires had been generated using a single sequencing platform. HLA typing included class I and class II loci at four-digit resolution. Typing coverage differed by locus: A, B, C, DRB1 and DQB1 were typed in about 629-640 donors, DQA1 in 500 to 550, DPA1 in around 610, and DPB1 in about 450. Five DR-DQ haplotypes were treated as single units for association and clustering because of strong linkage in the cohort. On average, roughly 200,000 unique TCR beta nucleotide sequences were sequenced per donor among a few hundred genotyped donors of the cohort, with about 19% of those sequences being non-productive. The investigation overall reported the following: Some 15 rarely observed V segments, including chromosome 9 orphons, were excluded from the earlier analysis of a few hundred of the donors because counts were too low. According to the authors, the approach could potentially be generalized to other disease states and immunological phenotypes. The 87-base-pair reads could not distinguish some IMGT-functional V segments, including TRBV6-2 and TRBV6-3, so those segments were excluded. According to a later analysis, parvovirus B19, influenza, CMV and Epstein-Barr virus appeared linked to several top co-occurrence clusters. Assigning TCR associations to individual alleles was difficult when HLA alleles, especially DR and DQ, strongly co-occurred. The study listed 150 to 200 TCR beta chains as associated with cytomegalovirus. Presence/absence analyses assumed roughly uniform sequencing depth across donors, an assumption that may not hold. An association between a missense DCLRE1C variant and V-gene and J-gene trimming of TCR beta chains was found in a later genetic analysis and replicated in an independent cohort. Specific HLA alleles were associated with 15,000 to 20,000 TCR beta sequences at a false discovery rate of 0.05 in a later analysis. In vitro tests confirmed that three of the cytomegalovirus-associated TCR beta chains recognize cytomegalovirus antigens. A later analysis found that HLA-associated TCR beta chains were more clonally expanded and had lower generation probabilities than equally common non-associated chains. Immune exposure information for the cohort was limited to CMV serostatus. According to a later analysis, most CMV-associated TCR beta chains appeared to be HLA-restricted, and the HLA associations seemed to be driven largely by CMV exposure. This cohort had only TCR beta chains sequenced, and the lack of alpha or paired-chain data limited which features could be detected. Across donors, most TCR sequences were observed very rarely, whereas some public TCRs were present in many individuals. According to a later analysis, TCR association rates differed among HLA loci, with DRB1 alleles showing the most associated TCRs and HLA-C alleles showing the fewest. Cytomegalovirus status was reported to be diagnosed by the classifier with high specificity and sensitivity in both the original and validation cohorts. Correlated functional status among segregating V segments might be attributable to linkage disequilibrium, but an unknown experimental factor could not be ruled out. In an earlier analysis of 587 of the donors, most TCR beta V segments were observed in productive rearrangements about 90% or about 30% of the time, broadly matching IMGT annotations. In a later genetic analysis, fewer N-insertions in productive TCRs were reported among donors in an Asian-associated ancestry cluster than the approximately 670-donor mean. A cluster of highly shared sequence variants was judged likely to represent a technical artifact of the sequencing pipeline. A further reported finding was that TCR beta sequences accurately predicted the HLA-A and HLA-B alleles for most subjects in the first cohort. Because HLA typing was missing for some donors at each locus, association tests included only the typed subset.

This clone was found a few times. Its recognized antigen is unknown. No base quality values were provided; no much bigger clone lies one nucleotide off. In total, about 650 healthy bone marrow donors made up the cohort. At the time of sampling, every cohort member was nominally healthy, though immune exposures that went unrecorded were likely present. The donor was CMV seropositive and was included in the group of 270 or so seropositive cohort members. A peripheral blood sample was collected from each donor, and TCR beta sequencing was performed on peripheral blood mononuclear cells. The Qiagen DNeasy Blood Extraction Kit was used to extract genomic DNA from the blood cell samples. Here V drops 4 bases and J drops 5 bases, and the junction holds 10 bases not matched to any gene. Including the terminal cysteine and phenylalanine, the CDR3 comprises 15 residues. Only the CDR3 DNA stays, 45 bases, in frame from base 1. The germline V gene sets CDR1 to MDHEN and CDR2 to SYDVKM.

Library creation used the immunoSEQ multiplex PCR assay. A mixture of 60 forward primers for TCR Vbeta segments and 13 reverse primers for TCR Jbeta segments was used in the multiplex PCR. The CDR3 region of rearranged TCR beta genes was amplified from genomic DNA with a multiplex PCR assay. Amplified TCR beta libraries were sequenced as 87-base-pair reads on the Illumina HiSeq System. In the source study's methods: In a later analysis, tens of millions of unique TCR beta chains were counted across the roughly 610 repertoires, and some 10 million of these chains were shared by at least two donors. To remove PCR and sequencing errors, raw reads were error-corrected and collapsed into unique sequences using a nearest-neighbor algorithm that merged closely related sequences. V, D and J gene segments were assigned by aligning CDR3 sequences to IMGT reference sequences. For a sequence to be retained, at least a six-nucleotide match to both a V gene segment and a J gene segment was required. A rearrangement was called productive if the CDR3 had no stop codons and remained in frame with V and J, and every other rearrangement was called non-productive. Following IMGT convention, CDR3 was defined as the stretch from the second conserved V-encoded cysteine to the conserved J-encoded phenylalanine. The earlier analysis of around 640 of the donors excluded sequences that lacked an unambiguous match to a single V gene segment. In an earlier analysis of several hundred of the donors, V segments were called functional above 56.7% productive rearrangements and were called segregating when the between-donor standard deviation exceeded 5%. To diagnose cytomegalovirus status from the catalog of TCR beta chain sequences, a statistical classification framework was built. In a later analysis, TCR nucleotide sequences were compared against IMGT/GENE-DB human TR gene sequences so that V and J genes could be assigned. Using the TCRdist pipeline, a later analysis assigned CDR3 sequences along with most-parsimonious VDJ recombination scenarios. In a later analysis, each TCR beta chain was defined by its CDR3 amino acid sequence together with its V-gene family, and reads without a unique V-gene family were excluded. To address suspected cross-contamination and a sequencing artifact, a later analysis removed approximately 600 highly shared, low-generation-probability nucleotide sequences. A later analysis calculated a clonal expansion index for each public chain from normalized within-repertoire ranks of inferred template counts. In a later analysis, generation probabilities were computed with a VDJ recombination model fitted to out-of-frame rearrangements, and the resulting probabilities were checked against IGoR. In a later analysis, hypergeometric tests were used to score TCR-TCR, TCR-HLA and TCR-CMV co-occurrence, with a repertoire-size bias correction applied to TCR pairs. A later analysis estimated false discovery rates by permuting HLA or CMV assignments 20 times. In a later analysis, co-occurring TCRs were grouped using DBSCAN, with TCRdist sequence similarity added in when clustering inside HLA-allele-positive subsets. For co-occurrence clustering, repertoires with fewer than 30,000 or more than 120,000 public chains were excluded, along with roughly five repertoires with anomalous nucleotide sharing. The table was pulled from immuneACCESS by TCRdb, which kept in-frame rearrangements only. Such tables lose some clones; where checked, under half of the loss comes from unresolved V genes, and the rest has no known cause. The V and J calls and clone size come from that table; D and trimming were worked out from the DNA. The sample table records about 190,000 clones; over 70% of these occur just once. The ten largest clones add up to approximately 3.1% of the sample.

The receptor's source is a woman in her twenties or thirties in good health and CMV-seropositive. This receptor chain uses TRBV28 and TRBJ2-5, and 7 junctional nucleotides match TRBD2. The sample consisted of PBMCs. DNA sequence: TGTGCCAGCAGTTCCCGACGGTTGCGGGAGGAGACCCAGTACTTC. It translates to CASSSRRLREETQYF.